This note documents a single TCR beta chain sequence. The data stem from a study of response to subunit inactivated influenza vaccine. MiXCR, run by TCRdb on the RT-PCR reads, gives a single entry per CDR3 protein. Of about 650,000 distinct CDR3 sequences listed, around 15% are singletons. Germline V lookup: CDR1 MDHEN, CDR2 SYDVKM. The germline V and J ends were trimmed by 2 bases and 1 base, with 5 bases remaining between them. The CDR3 consists of 13 residues. V usage is TRBV28 and J usage is TRBJ1-2; D gene unclear. The clonotype was recovered from a man aged 45-60 years who received an inactivated influenza vaccine. The material was PBMCs from blood, obtained 14 to 15 days before vaccination. The CDR3 reads CASSLLHNYGYTF. The DNA of the CDR3 is TGTGCCAGCAGTTTACTACATAACTATGGCTACACCTTC.